This T cell receptor (beta chain) was sequenced in a study of shared clonotypes between healthy human individuals (dated by TCRdb to between 2020 and 2021). Study-level background: The cohort comprised two women and a few men aged 18 to 49 years. For each donor, three plates each were used for CD4 naive and CD4 memory, two plates were used for CD8 naive, and one plate was used for CD8 memory. To estimate repertoire size and how much clonotype sharing occurs between individuals, the study deeply sequenced the blood TCR repertoires of several healthy adults. To increase sequencing depth and limit assay-specific biases, TCR repertoire library preparation and sequencing were carried out by different laboratories using diverse techniques. Per donor, leukapheresis produced somewhere between about 0.8 and 9 billion PBMCs.

Taken from the germline V gene, the CDR1 and CDR2 loops are SGHVS and FNYEAQ. The CDR3, cysteine through phenylalanine, is 17 amino acids long. The kept DNA is CDR3 alone, 51 bases in frame from the first base. Trimming removed 1 base from V and 2 bases from J, leaving 18 bases between the germline ends. The donors were healthy, HIV-negative adults who had no recently reported acute infections or vaccinations. Every donor was a Caucasian adult residing in Nashville, Tennessee, USA. Magnetic negative selection was used to enrich CD4+ T cells, after which naive cells were positively selected on CD45RA and the negative fraction became the memory subset. After blood collection by leukapheresis, PBMCs were isolated using Ficoll-Histopaque density gradient centrifugation and then cryopreserved in the vapor phase of liquid nitrogen. Purity and quantity of every magnetically sorted T cell population were checked by analytical flow cytometry. From each sorted fraction, genomic DNA was isolated and quantified by UV absorbance on a Nanodrop 2000c.

Using the deep immunoSEQ assay, TCR CDR3 regions were amplified from genomic DNA by multiplex PCR. For each cell subset, the extracted genomic DNA was distributed evenly across all wells of several immunoSEQ 96-well plates, and each plate served as one replicate. Each replicate PCR for sorted subsets received about 0.2 ug genomic DNA, equal to about 30,000 T cell genomes. Purified libraries were measured with a Qubit 3.0 fluorometer, size-checked on a Bioanalyzer 2100, and measured again with the KAPA Library Quantification kit. Every immunoSEQ 96-well plate was sequenced on a separate single-read 150-cycle Illumina NextSeq 550 flow cell. The study's own analysis went as follows. Because only junctional sequences without quality scores were contained in the immunoSEQ output, filtering matching that applied to full-length reads could not be performed. To assign V/J genes and CDR3, sequences were annotated against IMGT germline references using PyIR, a Python wrapper for IgBLAST v1.9. Reads were filtered out if the reads had weak V/J assignments (E-value above 1e-6), no CDR3, stop codons, out-of-frame junctions, or ambiguous translated residues. V3J clonotypes were defined as sequences sharing an identical inferred V gene, J gene, and CDR3 amino acid sequence. Percentage overlap between repertoires was calculated by dividing the number of shared unique clonotypes by the size of the smaller repertoire. RTK rarefaction, the Chao1 estimator, and Recon v2.1 estimates of unobserved clonotypes were used to assess repertoire richness. For all TCRbeta clonotypes obtained by the gDNA method from a handful of donors, generation probabilities were computed with OLGA. Imported from immuneACCESS, the table was reduced by TCRdb to in-frame sequences with V and J called. These copies leave out some clones; in studies compared against another copy, an unresolved V gene accounts for under half, and the cause of the remainder is not known. That table gives V, J and clone size, and the DNA gave D and trimming. The sample table contains roughly 2.5 million clones; only one count was recorded for 90% to 95% of them. Around 0.14% of the sample rests with the top ten.

General conclusions and limits of the study: Naive subsets generally had larger estimated clonotype richness than memory subsets. Clonotypes shared by all four sorted-subset donors showed higher generation probabilities than non-shared clonotypes. Sharing across a handful of donors was observed for approximately 5% of naive CD4, 3% to 4% of naive CD8, 2.3% of memory CD4, and roughly 0.4% of memory CD8 clonotypes. Because the study included only a small number of donors, the genetic and exposure-history diversity represented was limited. Sampling was restricted to blood, and TCR repertoires in tissue are likely to differ from TCR repertoires in blood. Rarefaction of sorted-subset datasets indicated incomplete sequencing despite the large sequencing depth. Based on pairwise subsampling, the degree of clonotype sharing among donors was expected to be affected by sequencing depth.

On this clone: Its specific antigen is unknown. No much larger clonotype is one base removed from it; base qualities were not supplied.

This sequence originates from a man younger than 35 in good health. The sequencing input was naive CD4+ T cells sorted from blood. The cell subset or site label, as the study defines it: CD45RA+ positively selected. The sequence links TRBV7-6 to TRBJ2-7; the D gene may be TRBD1 or TRBD2, since each aligns over 5 bases. The CDR3 here reads CASSLEPGPSTTYEQYF. The sequence in DNA is TGTGCCAGCAGCTTAGAACCGGGACCGAGTACCACCTACGAGCAGTACTTC.